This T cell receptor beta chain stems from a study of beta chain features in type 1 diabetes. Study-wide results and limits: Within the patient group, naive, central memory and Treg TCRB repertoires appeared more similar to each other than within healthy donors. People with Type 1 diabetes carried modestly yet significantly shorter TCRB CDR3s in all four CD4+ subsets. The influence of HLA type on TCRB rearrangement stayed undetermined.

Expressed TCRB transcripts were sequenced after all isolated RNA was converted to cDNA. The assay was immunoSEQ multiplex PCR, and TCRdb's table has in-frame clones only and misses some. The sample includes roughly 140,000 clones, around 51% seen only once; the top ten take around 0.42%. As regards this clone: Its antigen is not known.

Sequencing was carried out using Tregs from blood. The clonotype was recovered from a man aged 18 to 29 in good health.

The CDR3: CAWGTRLWSQYF. The CDR3 DNA follows: TGTGCCTGGGGGACTAGACTTTGGTCCCAGTACTTC. This sequence joins TRBV30 and TRBJ2-5; 8 bases fit TRBD2. The CDR3 contains 12 residues. The junction had 8 bases not matched to a gene; V was cut back by 5 bases and J by 9 bases. The germline CDR1 and CDR2 sequences are GTSNPN and SVGIG (reference sequence).